The 2 T cell receptor beta chains below come from one sample, sequenced in a study of blood T cell repertoires in COVID-19. TCRdb keeps only in-frame clones here, not all; method: immunoSEQ multiplex PCR. The repertoire holds approximately 76,000 clones, with more than 70% as singletons. What was sequenced was peripheral blood. Receptors originate from an elderly man with active or convalescent COVID-19.

The V gene is TRBV4-2, the J gene TRBJ2-7, with 13 nucleotides matching TRBD2. This CDR3 contains 16 residues. CDR1 is LGHNA and CDR2 is YNFKEQ in the germline V gene. Losses at the gene ends were 0 bases for V and 7 bases for J; bases not matched to a gene: 6. Here the CDR3 reads CASSQDLRGLAGEQYF. CDR3 coding DNA: TGTGCCAGCAGCCAAGATCTTAGGGGACTAGCGGGAGAGCAGTACTTC.

This clone was observed a single time. V gene TRBV29-1 combines with J gene TRBJ2-1, with D possibly matching TRBD2 (7 bases). CDR1 is SQVTM and CDR2 is ANQGSEA in the germline V gene. Trimming cost V 6 bases and J 7 bases, with 31 bases left between them. The CDR3 consists of 18 residues. The CDR3 loop reads CSVGGQGPVTGYNNEQFF. For the CDR3, the DNA is TGCAGCGTGGGGGGGCAGGGACCAGTCACCGGATACAATAATGAGCAGTTCTTC.